The T cell receptor beta chain under discussion was sequenced for a study of vaccination and CD4 T cells after COVID-19. Background on the study: Investigators drew the post-COVID samples a median approximately 100 days after diagnosis, with a range of 35 to 161. The stimulus for the cells was overlapping spike peptides derived from SARS-CoV-2, HCoV-NL63, HCoV-OC43 and HCoV-229E.

Regarding treatment: approximately nine-day PBMC culture with coronavirus spike peptide pools or control peptides (ViraFEST assay). Details on this clonotype: Its antigen is not identified.

Oncomine TCR Beta short-read sequencing was applied to DNA from cultured CD4+ T cells. One entry per CDR3 protein results from TCRdb running MiXCR on the PCR reads. The data hold more than 9,500 distinct CDR3 sequences, with roughly 65% observed a single time. CDR3 size: 14 residues. Trimming shortened V by 7 bases and J by 1 base, and 13 bases separated the two germline ends. Germline V gene sequence: CDR1 MNHNS, CDR2 SASEGT. The rearrangement uses TRBV6-1 and TRBJ2-5, with a tentative D call TRBD2 (7 bases). The TCR sequence derives from a human donor who had recovered from COVID-19. Specimen: CD4+ T cells from blood, cultured in vitro. CDR3 region: CASTNGGLQETQYF. DNA for the CDR3: TGTGCCAGCACTAACGGGGGGCTCCAAGAGACCCAGTACTTC.